This T cell receptor beta chain was identified in a study of T-cell memory formation after mild COVID-19 (dated by TCRdb to the early 2020s). Regarding the research as a whole: Most TCR sequence clusters were specific to one of the two donors. Longitudinal TCRalpha and TCRbeta repertoire sequencing tracked T-cell clones expanding and contracting after mild COVID-19 in a couple of donors. Two young, previously healthy adult volunteers, one female and one male, were included in the cohort.

This clonotype was observed many times. Its antigen remains unidentified. Within one base of it there is no much larger clone, and no base qualities were kept. Reads for this sample came from an Illumina NovaSeq 6000. TCRalpha and TCRbeta cDNA libraries were built by 5'RACE with constant-segment primers, adding sample barcodes and unique molecular identifiers. Trizol reagent was used to extract RNA from every sample. Amplification of the libraries took two PCR steps, and the second step added a second sample barcode plus Illumina TruSeq adapters. Sequencing of the libraries was done on an Illumina NovaSeq, producing 2 x 150 bp paired-end reads. The study's own analysis went as follows. With migec v1.2.7, reads were demultiplexed and then collapsed into UMI-guided consensus sequences. Using mixcr v2.1.11, UMI consensuses were aligned to TRA and TRB V and J templates and then assembled into clonotypes. A clonotype was counted as expanded or contracted only if both edgeR and NoisET called the change significant, with noise models trained on biological replicates. For edgeR calls, the cutoffs were a false discovery rate-adjusted p below 0.01 and a log2 fold-change threshold of 1. As an exploratory analysis of dynamics, max-normalized trajectories of the 1000 most abundant clonotypes were examined with PCA combined with hierarchical clustering. Separately sequenced CD4+ and CD8+ repertoires were used to assign the CD4 or CD8 phenotype of responding clones. The public reads were reanalyzed by TCRdb: fastp trimming at Q25, MiXCR alignment, in-frame beta chains only. A single entry per CDR3 protein holds the most common genes and DNA from its merged rows. The V and J calls were determined by TCRdb, not by the authors. In this sample the table shows roughly 300,000 distinct CDR3 sequences, roughly 15% of which occur a single time. Jointly, the top ten make up approximately 25% of the sample.

Measured from the cysteine to the valine, the CDR3 is 15 residues long. Kept here is only the CDR3 DNA, which spans 45 bases and is read in frame from base 1. CDR1 and CDR2 (SGHRS, YFSETQ) derive from the germline V gene. Trimming at the junction amounts to 4 bases on V and 0 bases on J, and the germline ends lie 14 bases apart. Ficoll-Paque density gradient centrifugation was used to isolate PBMCs. Overall study results and their limits: SARS-CoV-2 specificity was not confirmed for the second-wave clones peaking on day 37. The detection of some responding clones in pre-infection memory suggests that pre-existing cross-reactive memory T cells joined the SARS-CoV-2 response. Balanced CD4/CD8 phenotypes were observed for clones contracting from day 15 to 85, whereas a bias towards CD4+ was observed for a second wave of clones expanding from day 15 to 37. Contracting CD4+ clones turned up mainly in the CM and EM memory subsets, whereas EMRA was where CD8+ clones were enriched. The study included only a couple of mild cases, and larger cohorts that include severe cases with pre-infection samples were judged to be necessary.

This clonotype was obtained from a man younger than 30 who had mild COVID-19 (a few samples of this study predate the infection). The sample titles of this study are shuffled in the database, so cell type and time point are left out; the donor was told from shared clones. Here the chain combines TRBV5-1 and TRBJ2-7; possibly the D gene is TRBD2, per 6 matching bases. Sequencing was performed on PBMCs or a T cell subset sorted from them (not recorded which). The sequence in DNA is TGCGCCAGCAGCCCGGGACTCCTAAACTCCTACGAGCAGTACGTC. Its translation is CASSPGLLNSYEQYV.